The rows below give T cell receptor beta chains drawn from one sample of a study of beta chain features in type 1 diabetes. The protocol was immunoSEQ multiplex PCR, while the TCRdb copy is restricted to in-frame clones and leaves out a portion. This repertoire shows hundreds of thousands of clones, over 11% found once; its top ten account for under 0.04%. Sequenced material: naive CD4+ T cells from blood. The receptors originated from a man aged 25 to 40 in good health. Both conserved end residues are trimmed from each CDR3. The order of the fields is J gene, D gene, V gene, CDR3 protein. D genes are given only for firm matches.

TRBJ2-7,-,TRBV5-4,ASSSRDSSYEQY
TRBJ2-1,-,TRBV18,ASSPNRRYNEQF
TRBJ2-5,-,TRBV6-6,ASSYAVGARQETQY
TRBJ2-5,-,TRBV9,ATGPGGSGETQY
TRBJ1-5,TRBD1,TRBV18,ASARDRNQPQH
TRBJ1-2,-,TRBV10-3,AISGPMNGYT
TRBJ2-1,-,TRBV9,ASSPRGSGSNEQF
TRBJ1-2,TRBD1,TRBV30,AWDREQAGYT
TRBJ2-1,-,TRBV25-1,ASSAAEKQF
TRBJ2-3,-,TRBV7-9,ASSSRGSGIDTQY
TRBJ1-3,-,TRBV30,AWSPDSSGNTIY
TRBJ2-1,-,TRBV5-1,ASSLGFEGYNEQF
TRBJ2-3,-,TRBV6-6,ASSPQVLTDTQY
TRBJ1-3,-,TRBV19,ASKGGNTIY
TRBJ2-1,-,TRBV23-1,AIWGNEQF
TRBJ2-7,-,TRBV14,ASSQGWGLRQY
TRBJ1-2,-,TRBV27,ASRQLRTANYGYT
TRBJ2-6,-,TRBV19,ASSMAAGRSLSGANVLT
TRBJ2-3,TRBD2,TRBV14,ASSQALTSGSTDTQY
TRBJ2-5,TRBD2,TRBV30,AWSVSRTSGRGGQETQY
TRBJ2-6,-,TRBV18,ASSVAEAGANVLT
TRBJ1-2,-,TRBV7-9,ASSPSLGGYGYT
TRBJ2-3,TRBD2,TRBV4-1,ASTGIAGHTQY
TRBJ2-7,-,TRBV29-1,SAGTDFGYEQY
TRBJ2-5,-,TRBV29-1,SVLKKETQY
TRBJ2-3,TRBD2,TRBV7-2,ASSLGGLAGTDTQY